Listed below are T cell receptor beta chains from one sample, sequenced in a study of T cell repertoires in aging, cancer and after chemotherapy. TCRdb itself ran the multiplex PCR reads through MiXCR, one entry per CDR3 protein. Of roughly 4,100 distinct CDR3 sequences in the sample, approximately 30% are singletons; the top ten hold 5% to 7%. The sample was blood. Every receptor here comes from a human donor in good health. CDR3s include the opening cysteine and the closing phenylalanine or tryptophan. The D gene is left open where the match is weak. Clone size is stated in some rows and not others, as once, few, many or a class when expanded.

TRBJ2-2 TRBV6-2/TRBV6-3 . . TGTGCCAGCAGTTACCGCGGGTTGAACACCGGGGAGCTGTTTTTT CASSYRGLNTGELFF
TRBJ2-1 TRBV27 medium-sized TRBD1 TGTGCCAGCAGTCTTTACACCGGGACAGCAGACAATGAGCAGTTCTTC CASSLYTGTADNEQFF
TRBJ2-3 TRBV10-3 . TRBD1 TGTGCCATCAGTGTCACAGATAGAGGACAGGGGGCTACAGATACGCAGTATTTT CAISVTDRGQGATDTQYF
TRBJ2-7 TRBV12-3/TRBV12-4 medium-sized . TGTGCCAGCAGTTCACAGGGCTACGAGCAGTACTTC CASSSQGYEQYF
TRBJ2-7 TRBV20-1 . TRBD1 TGCAGTGCTGACGGGACAGAAGGATACGAGCAGTACTTC CSADGTEGYEQYF
TRBJ1-2 TRBV19 medium-sized . TGTGCCAGTACCTATTGGGAAGGGGCCGAAGCCCTCTATGGCTACACCTTC CASTYWEGAEALYGYTF
TRBJ1-1 TRBV27 few . TGTGCCAGCAGTTATAAGTGGGTAACTGAAGCTTTCTTT CASSYKWVTEAFF
TRBJ2-5 TRBV6-1 medium-sized . TGTGCCAGCCAAAGGGAGACCCAGTACTTC CASQRETQYF
TRBJ1-1 TRBV19 few . TGTGCCAGTATGTGGATTCGGGGCGGGGGCACTGAAGCTTTCTTT CASMWIRGGGTEAFF
TRBJ1-2 TRBV7-6 few . TGTGCCAGCAGCTCGCCCTCGGACCGCCCCTCTTATGGCTACACCTTC CASSSPSDRPSYGYTF
TRBJ1-2 TRBV12-3/TRBV12-4 medium-sized TRBD1 TGTGCCAGCAGTTCGGCCGGGACAGGGGTTTTAGGCTACACCTTC CASSSAGTGVLGYTF
TRBJ1-5 TRBV7-6 . TRBD1 TGTGCCAGCAGCATAGACAGGGCCGGACAGCCCCAGCATTTT CASSIDRAGQPQHF
TRBJ1-5 TRBV27 . . TGTGCCAGCAGTTTGCAGGGGTTGGGCAATCAGCCCCAGCATTTT CASSLQGLGNQPQHF
TRBJ2-7 TRBV27 medium-sized . TGTGCCAGCAGTCCTGCGTGGGGGGCCGAGCAGTACTTC CASSPAWGAEQYF
TRBJ2-1 TRBV6-5 . TRBD1 TGTTCCAGCAGTTACGCAGGGTCGGGGACAGGTGAGCAGTTCTTC CSSSYAGSGTGEQFF
TRBJ1-3 TRBV30 few . TGTGCCTGGAGTCTAAGTACTGGAAACACCATATATTTT CAWSLSTGNTIYF
TRBJ1-4 TRBV15 . . TGTGCCACCAGCAGAGTTGACAGCCGAGGCGAAAAACTGTTTTTT CATSRVDSRGEKLFF
TRBJ1-1 TRBV12-3/TRBV12-4 . . TGTGCCAGCAGTTTGATTAGCTACGGATTT CASSLISYGF
TRBJ1-5 TRBV18 . . TGTGCCAGCTCACGTTCCGTCACAGCTAGCAATCAGCCCCAGCATTTT CASSRSVTASNQPQHF
TRBJ2-7 TRBV7-2 . . TGTGCCAGCAGCTTAGTTCTGGTTCGCGGCGAGCAGTACTTC CASSLVLVRGEQYF
TRBJ1-1 TRBV29-1 medium-sized . TGCAGCGTTGGACAGGCCCGTAACACTGAAGCTTTCTTT CSVGQARNTEAFF
TRBJ1-3 TRBV30 . . TGTGCCTGGAAAAGATCTGGAAACACCATATATTTT CAWKRSGNTIYF
TRBJ2-3 TRBV27 medium-sized . TGTGCCAGCCAGTTTCTAGGGGACAGCACAGATACGCAGTATTTT CASQFLGDSTDTQYF
TRBJ2-3 TRBV20-1 . TRBD2 TGCAGTGGCCACGGGGGGTCCACAGATACGCAGTATTTT CSGHGGSTDTQYF
TRBJ2-5 TRBV6-1 . TRBD1 TGTGCCAGCAGGGAGGGACAGGGTGGAGAGACCCAGTACTTC CASREGQGGETQYF
TRBJ1-1 TRBV12-3/TRBV12-4 . . TGTGCCAGCAGTTTAGATAGGTTGAACACTGAAGCTTTCTTT CASSLDRLNTEAFF
TRBJ1-2 TRBV15 few TRBD1 TGTGCCACCAGCAGAGATCATCAGGGGGGTAGTGGCTACACCTTC CATSRDHQGGSGYTF
TRBJ2-3 TRBV18 few . TGTGCCAGCTCACCTAACGGCCGGGATACGCAGTATTTT CASSPNGRDTQYF
TRBJ1-6 TRBV6-2/TRBV6-3 . . TGTGCCAGCAGCCTCGACGACCCAAAAACAAACTCCTATAATTCACCCCTCCACTTT CASSLDDPKTNSYNSPLHF
TRBJ1-5 TRBV30 few . TGTGCCTGGAGCCGCGGGACCCCGGGCAATCAGCCCCAGCATTTT CAWSRGTPGNQPQHF
TRBJ1-2 TRBV30 few . TGTGCCTGGGTGGGGGGGCGGTTCAGCTATGGCTACACCTTC CAWVGGRFSYGYTF
TRBJ1-5 TRBV20-1 . TRBD1 TGCAGTGCATTGGGGACAGGGAATCCTCAGCCCCAGCATTTT CSALGTGNPQPQHF
TRBJ1-4 TRBV27 few TRBD1 TGTGCCAGCAGTTTAGTGGGACAGGGGTATGAAAAACTGTTTTTT CASSLVGQGYEKLFF
TRBJ1-5 TRBV20-1 . . TGCAGTGCTTCAAACAGGGTAGGGGGCAATCAGCCCCAGCATTTT CSASNRVGGNQPQHF
TRBJ2-1 TRBV5-6 . TRBD2 TGTGCCAGCAGCGAAGGGACTAGCGGGGGGTGGTACAATGAGCAGTTCTTC CASSEGTSGGWYNEQFF
TRBJ2-7 TRBV6-1 . TRBD2 TGTGCCAGCAGTGAAGCTAGCGGGTGGGAGCAGTACTTC CASSEASGWEQYF
TRBJ2-5 TRBV6-1 . TRBD2 TGTGCCAGCTTGTCTCTAGCGGGGGGGCAAGAGACCCAGTACTTC CASLSLAGGQETQYF
TRBJ2-3 TRBV19 few . TGTGCCAGTAGTATACCCCCGCGGGGCGCGCAGTATTTT CASSIPPRGAQYF
TRBJ2-1 TRBV11-1 . TRBD2 TGTGCCAGCAGCAGCGGACTAGGGACCAATGAGCAGTTCTTC CASSSGLGTNEQFF
TRBJ1-5 TRBV7-6 few TRBD1 TGTGCCAGCAGCCCCAGGGGGGGGGCAGGACAGCCCCAGCATTTT CASSPRGGAGQPQHF
TRBJ2-7 TRBV6-5 . TRBD1 TGTGCCAGCAGTTGGGACAGGGCTCGAGAGCAGTACTTC CASSWDRAREQYF
TRBJ2-5 TRBV6-1 medium-sized . TGTGCCAGCACTGGTCGAGGAGAGACCCAGTACTTC CASTGRGETQYF
TRBJ2-1 TRBV19 . . TGTGCCAGTAGTATGTCTTATAGCGTTGAGCAGTTCTTC CASSMSYSVEQFF
TRBJ2-7 TRBV5-6 few . TGTGCCAGCAGCTTGGGAGGAGCCGTAGGGAGGTACGAGCAGTACTTC CASSLGGAVGRYEQYF
TRBJ2-6 TRBV27 medium-sized . TGTGCCAGCAAAGTTGGGGGATCTGGGGCCAACGTCCTGACTTTC CASKVGGSGANVLTF
TRBJ2-1 TRBV20-1 . . TGCAGTGCTAGAAGGGGGGGGGGCCGTCAATCTGAGCAGTTCTTC CSARRGGGRQSEQFF
TRBJ2-2 TRBV12-3/TRBV12-4 medium-sized . TGTGCCAGCAGTTTTGGACCAAACACCGGGGAGCTGTTTTTT CASSFGPNTGELFF
TRBJ2-5 TRBV6-5 medium-sized TRBD2 TGTGCCAGCAGCGTGACTAGCGGGGGGCCGCAAGAGACCCAGTACTTC CASSVTSGGPQETQYF
TRBJ2-5 TRBV6-1 . TRBD1 TGTGCCAGCAGTGAATTCGCGGAGTTCGCGACAGGGAGAGAGACCCAGTACTTC CASSEFAEFATGRETQYF
TRBJ2-3 TRBV30 few . TGTGCCTGGAGTGCTATCACGGAGCCGGATACGCAGTATTTT CAWSAITEPDTQYF